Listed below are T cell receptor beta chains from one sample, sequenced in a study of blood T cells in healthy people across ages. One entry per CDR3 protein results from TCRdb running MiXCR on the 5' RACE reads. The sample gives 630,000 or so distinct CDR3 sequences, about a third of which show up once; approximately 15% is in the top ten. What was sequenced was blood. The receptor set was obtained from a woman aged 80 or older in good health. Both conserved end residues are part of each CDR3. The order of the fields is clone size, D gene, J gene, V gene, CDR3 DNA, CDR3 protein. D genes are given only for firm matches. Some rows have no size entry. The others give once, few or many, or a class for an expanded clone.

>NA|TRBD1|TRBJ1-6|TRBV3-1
TGTGCCAGCAGCCATAACAGGGGAAATTCACCCCTCCACTTT
CASSHNRGNSPLHF
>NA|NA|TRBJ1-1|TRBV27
TGTGCCAGCAGTCAAGGGTGGGGCACTGAAGCTTTCTTT
CASSQGWGTEAFF
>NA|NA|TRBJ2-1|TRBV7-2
TGTGCCAGCAGCTTAAAAGGTCCCTCAGGCAGGTCCGTCCACAATGAGCAGTTCTTC
CASSLKGPSGRSVHNEQFF
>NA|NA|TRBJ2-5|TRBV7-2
TGTGCCAGCAGCCCCCTGGAGCTCGGTGGGCGGGAGACCCAGTACTTC
CASSPLELGGRETQYF
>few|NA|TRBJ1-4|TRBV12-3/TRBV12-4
TGTGCCAGCAGTGGGACCTTGGGGGTCGCGAATGAAAAACTGTTTTTT
CASSGTLGVANEKLFF
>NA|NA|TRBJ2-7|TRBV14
TGTGCCAGCAGCCATCAGACTAACACCTACGAGCAGTACTTC
CASSHQTNTYEQYF
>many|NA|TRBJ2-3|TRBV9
TGTGCCAGCAGCCTAATGATCACAGATACGCAGTATTTT
CASSLMITDTQYF
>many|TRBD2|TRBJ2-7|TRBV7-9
TGTGCCAGCAGCTTCCGTCCGACTAGCGGGGGGGCCGCTTACGAGCAGTACTTC
CASSFRPTSGGAAYEQYF
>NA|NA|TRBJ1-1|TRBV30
TGTGCCTGGAGTGTAAGGAGTTGGGCGTTTACTTCTCCGGGACCTTCCGACACTGAAGCTTTCTTT
CAWSVRSWAFTSPGPSDTEAFF
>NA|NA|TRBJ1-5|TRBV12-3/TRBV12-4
TGTGCCAGCAGCCAATTTCGTCTGGGGGCAGGCCTTATGGGCAATCAGCCCCAGCATTTT
CASSQFRLGAGLMGNQPQHF
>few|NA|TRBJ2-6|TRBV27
TGTGCCAGCAGTTTATGGGGGGCCGGGGCCAACGTCCTGACTTTC
CASSLWGAGANVLTF
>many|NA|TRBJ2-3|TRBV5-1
TGCGCCAGCAGCCACACAGGTAGCACAGATACGCAGTATTTT
CASSHTGSTDTQYF
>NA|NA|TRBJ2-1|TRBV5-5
TGTGCCAGCAGCTTGCTTATCTCCCACAATGAGCAGTTCTTC
CASSLLISHNEQFF
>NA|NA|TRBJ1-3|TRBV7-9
TGTGCCAGCAGCTCCGACCACATAAACTCTGGAAACACCATATATTTT
CASSSDHINSGNTIYF
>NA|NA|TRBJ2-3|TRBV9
TGTGCCAGCAGCGTAGGACCTCCAGATACGCAGTATTTT
CASSVGPPDTQYF
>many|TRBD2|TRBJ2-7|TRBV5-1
TGCGCCAGCAGCTTGGTTGGGACTAGCGACTACGAGCAGTACTTC
CASSLVGTSDYEQYF